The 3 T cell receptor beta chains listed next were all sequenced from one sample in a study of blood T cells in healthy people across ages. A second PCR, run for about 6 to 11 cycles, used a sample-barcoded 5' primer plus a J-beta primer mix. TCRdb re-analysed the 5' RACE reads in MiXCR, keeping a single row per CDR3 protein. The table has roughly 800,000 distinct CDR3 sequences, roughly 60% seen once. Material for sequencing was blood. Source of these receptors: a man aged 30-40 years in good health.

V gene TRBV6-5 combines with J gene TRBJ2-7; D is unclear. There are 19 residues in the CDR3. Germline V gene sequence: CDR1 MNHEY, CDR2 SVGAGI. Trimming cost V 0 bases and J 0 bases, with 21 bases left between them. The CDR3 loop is CASSYSSSSLLQSSYEQYF. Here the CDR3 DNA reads TGTGCCAGCAGTTACTCAAGCAGTTCCCTACTTCAGAGCTCCTACGAGCAGTACTTC.

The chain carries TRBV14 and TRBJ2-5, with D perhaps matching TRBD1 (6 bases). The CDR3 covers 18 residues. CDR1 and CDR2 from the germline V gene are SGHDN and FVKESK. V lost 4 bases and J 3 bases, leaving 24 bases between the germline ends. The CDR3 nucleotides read TGTGCCAGCAGCCGGAACCTCGATTCGACAGGCTTTGAAGAGACCCAGTACTTC. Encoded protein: CASSRNLDSTGFEETQYF.

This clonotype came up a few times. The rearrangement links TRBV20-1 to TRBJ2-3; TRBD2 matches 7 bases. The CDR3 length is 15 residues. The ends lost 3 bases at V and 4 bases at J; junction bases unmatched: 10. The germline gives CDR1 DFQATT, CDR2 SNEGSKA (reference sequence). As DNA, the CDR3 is TGCAGTGCTAGGGGTGGGGGGAGCGGGGCAGATACGCAGTATTTT. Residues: CSARGGGSGADTQYF.